The 5 T cell receptor beta chains listed next were all sequenced from one sample in a study of tumor-infiltrating lymphocytes in localized non-small cell lung cancer. Here immunoSEQ multiplex PCR was the method, and the copy in TCRdb shows in-frame clones only, minus some. In the table there are 25,000 or so clones, approximately 70% of which are singletons. The material sequenced was lung tumor tissue. Receptors originate from a human donor with non-small cell lung cancer.

The gene calls are TRBV5-8 and TRBJ2-7, with TRBD2 identical over 9 bases. CDR1 and CDR2 (germline): SGHTS, YDEGEE. The CDR3 has 14 residues. Unmatched junction bases numbered 3, after V lost 0 bases and J lost 5 bases. The CDR3: CASSLEASGNEQYF. The CDR3 nucleotides are TGTGCCAGCAGCTTGGAGGCTAGCGGGAACGAGCAGTACTTC.

The chain has TRBV11-2 and TRBJ2-2; tentatively, D is TRBD2 (5 bases). This CDR3 is built from 16 residues. V was cut by 6 bases and J by 0 bases, with 14 bases left in between. The germline CDR1 and CDR2 sequences are SGHAT and FQNNGV. The CDR3 bases are TGTGCCAGCAGTTGGGCCGGACTCACGAACACCGGGGAGCTGTTTTTT. Amino acid sequence: CASSWAGLTNTGELFF.

This clone appeared a few times. The gene calls are TRBV5-1 and TRBJ1-5; D possibly corresponds to TRBD1 (5 bases). Looked up from germline, CDR1 is SGHRS and CDR2 is YFSETQ. Trimming took 0 bases from V and 3 from J, leaving 10 bases between them. The CDR3 loop spans 15 amino acids. CDR3 coding DNA: TGCGCCAGCAGCTTGGAGGCAGGGTTCAATCAGCCCCAGCATTTT. Protein product: CASSLEAGFNQPQHF.

The V and J genes are TRBV18 and TRBJ2-5; D gene uncertain. Looked up from germline, CDR1 is KGHSH and CDR2 is LQKENI. This CDR3 contains 15 residues. With 3 bases removed from V and 2 bases from J, the gap between germline ends came to 13 bases. The CDR3, as DNA: TGTGCCAGCTCACCTACGGTGGTGGGACAAGAGACCCAGTACTTC. Translated: CASSPTVVGQETQYF.

A single count supports this clone. The chain combines TRBV27 with TRBJ1-1; D is possibly TRBD1 (5 bases). The V and J ends lost 5 bases and 6 bases respectively, with 16 bases between them. Germline V gene sequence: CDR1 MNHEY, CDR2 SMNVEV (reference sequence). The CDR3 length is 14 residues. CDR3 in DNA: TGTGCCAGCAGTCCACATGGGACCGCGCCTGAAGCTTTCTTT. It yields the protein CASSPHGTAPEAFF.